This T cell receptor (beta chain) was recovered during a study of T-cell memory formation after mild COVID-19. Study results and caveats: Cross-reactive memory appears to have joined, as suggested by some responding clones showing up in pre-infection memory.

Concerning this clonotype itself: Its antigen is unknown.

TCRdb independently ran MiXCR on the 5' RACE reads; one entry per CDR3 protein. The table lists just under 550,000 distinct CDR3 sequences, about a fifth of them singletons, with about 12% in the top ten. Germline V gives CDR1 DFQATT, CDR2 SNEGSKA (reference sequence). The CDR3 sequence is 14 residues long. Trimming took 6 bases from V and 5 from J, leaving 16 bases between them. The material sequenced was PBMCs or a T cell subset sorted from them (not recorded which). The rearrangement uses TRBV20-1 and TRBJ2-2, with D possibly called TRBD1 or TRBD2 (5 bases each). This TCR derives from an adult woman who had mild COVID-19 (a few samples of this study predate the infection). Cell type and time point are not known. CDR3: CSAPGPPWTGELFF. The CDR3 DNA reads as TGCAGTGCGCCGGGACCCCCGTGGACCGGGGAGCTGTTTTTT.